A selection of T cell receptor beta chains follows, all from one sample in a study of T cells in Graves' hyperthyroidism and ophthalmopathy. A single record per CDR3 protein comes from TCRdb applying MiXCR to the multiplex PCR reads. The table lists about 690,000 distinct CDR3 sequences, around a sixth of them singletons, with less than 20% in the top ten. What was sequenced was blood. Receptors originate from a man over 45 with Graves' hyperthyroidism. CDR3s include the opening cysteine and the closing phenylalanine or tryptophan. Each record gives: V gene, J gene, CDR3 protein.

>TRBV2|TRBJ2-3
CASGKDRATDTQYF
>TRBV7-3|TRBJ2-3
CASSLAVAGGTDTQYF
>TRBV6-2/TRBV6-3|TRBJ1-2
CASRPRGNYGYTF
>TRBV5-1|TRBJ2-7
CASSPGLIPTGTSGRGSYEQYF
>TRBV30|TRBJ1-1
CAWSVQVEAFF
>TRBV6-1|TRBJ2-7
CASSEVERDYEQYF
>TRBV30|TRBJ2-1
CAWSGGAEQFF
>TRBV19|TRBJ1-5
CATLDRVRLGNQPQHF
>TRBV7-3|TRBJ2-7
CASSYGDAYEQYF
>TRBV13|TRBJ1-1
CASSSDSQLGNTEAFF
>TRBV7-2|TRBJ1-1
CASSARQAVNTEAFF
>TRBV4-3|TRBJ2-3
CASSQGRVDQLTDTQYF